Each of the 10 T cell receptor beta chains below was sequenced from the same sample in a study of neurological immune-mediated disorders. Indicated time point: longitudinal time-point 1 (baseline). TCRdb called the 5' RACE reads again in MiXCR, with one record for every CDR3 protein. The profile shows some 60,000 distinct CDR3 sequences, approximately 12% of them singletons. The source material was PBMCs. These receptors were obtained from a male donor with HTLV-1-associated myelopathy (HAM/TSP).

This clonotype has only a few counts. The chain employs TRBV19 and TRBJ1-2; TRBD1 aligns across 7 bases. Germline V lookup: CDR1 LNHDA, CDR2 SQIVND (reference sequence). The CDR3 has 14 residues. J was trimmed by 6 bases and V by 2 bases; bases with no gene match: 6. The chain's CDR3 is CASSIQGGLHGYTF. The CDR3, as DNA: TGTGCCAGTAGTATACAGGGGGGACTCCATGGCTACACCTTC.

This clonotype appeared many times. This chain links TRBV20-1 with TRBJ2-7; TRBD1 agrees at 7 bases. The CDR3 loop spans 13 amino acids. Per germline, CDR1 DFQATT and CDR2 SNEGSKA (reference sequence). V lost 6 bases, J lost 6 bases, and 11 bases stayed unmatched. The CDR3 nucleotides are TGCAGTGCGGAAAGAGGACCAGGGGGCGAGCAGTACTTC. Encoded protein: CSAERGPGGEQYF.

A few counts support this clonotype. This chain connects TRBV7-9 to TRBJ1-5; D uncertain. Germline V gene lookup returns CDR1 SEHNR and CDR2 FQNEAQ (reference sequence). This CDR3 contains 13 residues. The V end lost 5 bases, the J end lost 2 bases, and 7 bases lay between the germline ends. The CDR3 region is CASSPQGNQPQHF. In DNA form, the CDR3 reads TGTGCCAGCAGCCCCCAGGGCAATCAGCCCCAGCATTTT.

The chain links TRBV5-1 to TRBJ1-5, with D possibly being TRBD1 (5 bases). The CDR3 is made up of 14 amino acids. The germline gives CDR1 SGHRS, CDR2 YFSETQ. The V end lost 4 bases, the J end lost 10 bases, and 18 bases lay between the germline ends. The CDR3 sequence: CASSLDGGATPQHF. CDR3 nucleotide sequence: TGCGCCAGCAGCCTAGACGGTGGGGCAACACCCCAGCATTTT.

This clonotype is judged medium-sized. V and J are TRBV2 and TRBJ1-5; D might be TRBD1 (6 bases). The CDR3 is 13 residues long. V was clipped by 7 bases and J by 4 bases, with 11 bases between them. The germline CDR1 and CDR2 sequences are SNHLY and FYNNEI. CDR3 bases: TGTGCCAGCAACGGCAGGGGAAATCAGCCCCAGCATTTT. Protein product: CASNGRGNQPQHF.

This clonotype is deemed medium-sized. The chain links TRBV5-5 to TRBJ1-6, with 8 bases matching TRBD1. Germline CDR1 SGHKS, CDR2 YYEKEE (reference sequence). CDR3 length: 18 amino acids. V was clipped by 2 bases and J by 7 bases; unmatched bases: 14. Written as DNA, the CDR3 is TGTGCCAGCAGCTTATATCCCACCCGGACAGGGTCAAATTCACCCCTCCACTTT. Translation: CASSLYPTRTGSNSPLHF. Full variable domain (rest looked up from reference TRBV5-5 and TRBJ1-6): DAGVTQSPTHLIKTRGQQVTLRCSPISGHKSVSWYQQVLGQGPQFIFQYYEKEERGRGNFPDRFSARQFPNYSSELNVNALLLGDSALYLCASSLYPTRTGSNSPLHFGNGTRLTVT.

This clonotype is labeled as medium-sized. This CDR3 reads CASSQSGRGTEAFF. The CDR3 nucleotides are TGCGCCAGCAGCCAATCCGGCAGGGGGACTGAAGCTTTCTTT. This chain connects TRBV4-3 to TRBJ1-1, with 7 bases identical to TRBD1. The germline V gene has CDR1 LGHNA and CDR2 YSLEER. This CDR3 region has 14 residues. V trimming: 2 bases; J trimming: 5 bases; junction bases outside the gene matches: 5.

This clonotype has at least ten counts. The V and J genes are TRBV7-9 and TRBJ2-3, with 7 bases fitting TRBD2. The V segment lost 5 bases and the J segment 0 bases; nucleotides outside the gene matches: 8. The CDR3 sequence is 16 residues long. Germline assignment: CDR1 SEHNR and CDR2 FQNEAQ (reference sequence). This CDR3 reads CASSPLGGGSTDTQYF. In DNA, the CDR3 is TGTGCCAGCAGCCCACTGGGCGGGGGAAGCACAGATACGCAGTATTTT.

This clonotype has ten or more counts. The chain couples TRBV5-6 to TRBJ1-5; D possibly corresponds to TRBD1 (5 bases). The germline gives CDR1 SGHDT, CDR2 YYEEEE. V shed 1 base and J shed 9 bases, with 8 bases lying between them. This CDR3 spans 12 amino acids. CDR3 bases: TGTGCCAGCAGCTTGACAGGCCGGCCCCAGCATTTT. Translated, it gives CASSLTGRPQHF.

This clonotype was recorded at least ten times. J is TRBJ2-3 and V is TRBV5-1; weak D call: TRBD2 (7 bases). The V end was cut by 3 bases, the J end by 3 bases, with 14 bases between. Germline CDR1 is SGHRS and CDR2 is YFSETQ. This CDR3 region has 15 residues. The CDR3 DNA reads TGCGCCAGCAGCTCTCGGGGGGCCGGGACAGATACGCAGTATTTT. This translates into CASSSRGAGTDTQYF.